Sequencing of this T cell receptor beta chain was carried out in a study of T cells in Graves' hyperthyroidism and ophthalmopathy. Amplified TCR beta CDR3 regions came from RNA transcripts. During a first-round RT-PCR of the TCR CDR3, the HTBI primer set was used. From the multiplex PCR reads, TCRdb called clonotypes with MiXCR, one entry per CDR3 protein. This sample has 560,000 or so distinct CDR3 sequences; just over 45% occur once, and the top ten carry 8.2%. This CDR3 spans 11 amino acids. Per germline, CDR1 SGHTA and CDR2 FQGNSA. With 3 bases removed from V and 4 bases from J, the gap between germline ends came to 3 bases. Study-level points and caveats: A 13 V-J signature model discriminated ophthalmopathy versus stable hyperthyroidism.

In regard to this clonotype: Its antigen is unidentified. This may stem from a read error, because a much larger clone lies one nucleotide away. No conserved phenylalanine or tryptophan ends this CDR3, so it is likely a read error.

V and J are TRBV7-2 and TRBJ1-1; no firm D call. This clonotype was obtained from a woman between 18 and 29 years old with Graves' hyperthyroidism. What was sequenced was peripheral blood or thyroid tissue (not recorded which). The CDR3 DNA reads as TGTGCCAGCAGCTTTTCCACTGAAGCTTTCCTT. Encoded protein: CASSFSTEAFL.